The clone carrying this T cell receptor (beta chain) was detected ten times or more. The sample is drawn from a study of neurological immune-mediated disorders. V dropped 1 base and J dropped 4; count of bases not matched to a gene: 11. The CDR3 spans 17 residues. Germline-derived CDR1 and CDR2 are LGHNA and YNFKEQ. A single record per CDR3 protein comes from TCRdb applying MiXCR to the 5' RACE reads. The sample contains 30,000 to 35,000 distinct CDR3 sequences, approximately 20% of which appear only once. The TCR was taken from a man aged 50-60 years with HTLV-1-associated myelopathy (HAM/TSP). The sequenced sample was CD4+ T cells from blood. The gene calls are TRBV4-2 and TRBJ2-7, with 9 bases that match TRBD2. The CDR3 DNA reads as TGTGCCAGCAGCCAAGGGAAGCGGGGGGCCCCCCCTTACGAGCAGTACTTC. Protein product: CASSQGKRGAPPYEQYF.